The 27 T cell receptor beta chains in this list originate from one sample, sequenced in a study of T cell responses to AZD1222 COVID-19 vaccine (dated by TCRdb to the early 2020s). Libraries were made using the immunoSEQ multiplex PCR assay. The source is immuneACCESS, and TCRdb retained only in-frame sequences with V and J called. Part of the clones is not carried over; for the studies checked, unresolved V genes explain less than half of this, and the remainder is unexplained. The sample includes about 82,000 clones, with approximately 90% observed a single time. Over 4.5% of the sample belongs to the ten largest clones. The sample's time point label is to be understood as: baseline before first vaccination. The sample in question was peripheral blood, obtained on day 0 of AZD1222 vaccination. All receptors derive from an adult in good health.

CDR3 region: CASSQLDIDTEAFF. The DNA for the CDR3 is TGTGCCAGCTCACAGCTCGACATCGACACTGAAGCTTTCTTT. V and J are TRBV18 and TRBJ1-1, with no clear D. The ends were cut back, 4 bases at V and 3 bases at J, with 12 bases in the middle. The CDR3 has 14 amino acids. The germline V gene has CDR1 KGHSH and CDR2 LQKENI. Complete variable domain (other parts from reference TRBV18 and TRBJ1-1): NAGVMQNPRHLVRRRGQEARLRCSPMKGHSHVYWYRQLPEEGLKFMVYLQKENIIDESGMPKERFSAEFPKEGPSILRIQQVVRGDSAAYFCASSQLDIDTEAFFGQGTRLTVV.

The chain is built from TRBV6-6 and TRBJ1-1; no clear D. V dropped 8 bases and J dropped 0 bases, with 13 bases sitting between them. CDR1 is MNHNY and CDR2 is SVGAGI in the germline V gene (reference sequence). The CDR3 has 14 amino acids. The CDR3 region has the DNA TGTGCCAGCGGACCAGGACCCATGAACACTGAAGCTTTCTTT. It specifies CASGPGPMNTEAFF.

The gene calls are TRBV28 and TRBJ2-4; the D gene is possibly TRBD2 (5 bases). Looked up from germline, CDR1 is MDHEN and CDR2 is SYDVKM. CDR3 length equals 12 residues. The ends were cut back, 3 bases at V and 7 bases at J, with 7 bases in the middle. The CDR3 reads CASSLGGNIQYF. The DNA for the CDR3 is TGTGCCAGCAGTTTGGGCGGGAACATTCAGTACTTC. The variable domain in full, completed from reference TRBV28 and TRBJ2-4, reads DVKVTQSSRYLVKRTGEKVFLECVQDMDHENMFWYRQDPGLGLRLIYFSYDVKMKEKGDIPEGYSVSREKKERFSLILESASTNQTSMYLCASSLGGNIQYFGAGTRLSVL.

The chain is built from TRBV4-1 and TRBJ2-7; D call uncertain. Trimming shortened V by 0 bases and J by 3 bases, and 6 bases separated the two germline ends. Per germline, CDR1 MGHRA and CDR2 YSYEKL. The CDR3 runs 13 residues. CDR3 sequence (DNA): TGCGCCAGCAGCCAAGACATAAACTACGAGCAGTACTTC. Amino acids: CASSQDINYEQYF.

The CDR3 here is CASSQGSQRYFSGANVLTF. In DNA, the CDR3 is TGTGCCAGCAGCCAGGGATCCCAGCGGTACTTCTCTGGGGCCAACGTCCTGACTTTC. The V call is TRBV3-1 (or the pseudogene TRBV3-2), the J call TRBJ2-6; D is perhaps TRBD2 (5 bases). The germline V gene encodes CDR1 LGHDT and CDR2 YNNKEL (reference sequence). The V gene lost 3 bases and the J gene lost 0 bases, with 18 bases spanning the gap. The CDR3 covers 19 residues.

This sequence joins TRBV7-2 and TRBJ2-7; D is undetermined. The ends were cut back, 1 base at V and 5 bases at J, with 9 bases in the middle. CDR3 length: 13 amino acids. Germline CDR1 and CDR2: SGHTA and FQGNSA. CDR3 in DNA: TGTGCCAGCAGCTTAGTGGGCTACGACGAGCAGTACTTC. Translating gives CASSLVGYDEQYF.

This sequence joins TRBV18 and TRBJ2-1, with D perhaps TRBD2 (6 bases). The length of the CDR3 is 15 residues. The germline gives CDR1 KGHSH, CDR2 LQKENI. The V end was cut by 3 bases, the J end by 9 bases, with 18 bases between. The CDR3 DNA follows: TGTGCCAGCTCACCGCCGTTTCGGGGGTTGGGTGAGCAGTTCTTC. It specifies CASSPPFRGLGEQFF.

This chain links TRBV6-4 with TRBJ1-2; TRBD1 aligns across 11 bases. V was clipped by 3 bases and J by 4 bases; unmatched bases: 7. The CDR3 contains 16 residues. CDR1 is MRHNA, CDR2 SNTAGT, per germline. Here the CDR3 DNA reads TGTGCCAGCAGTGAAGGACAGGGGGCACCCGCCTATGGCTACACCTTC. Protein product: CASSEGQGAPAYGYTF.

The chain uses TRBV7-2 and TRBJ1-2, with D tentatively TRBD1 (5 bases). This CDR3 contains 13 residues. V lost 5 bases and J 5 bases, leaving 12 bases between the germline ends. CDR1 is SGHTA and CDR2 is FQGNSA in the germline V gene. CDR3 nucleotides: TGTGCCAGCAGCCGGGACGCCCGTTATGGCTACACCTTC. Amino acids: CASSRDARYGYTF.

This chain links TRBV11-2 with TRBJ2-3; TRBD1 matches 9 bases. This CDR3 is built from 17 residues. Unmatched junction bases numbered 9, after V lost 5 bases and J lost 0 bases. Germline V lookup: CDR1 SGHAT, CDR2 FQNNGV. The CDR3 is CASSIGQGPLSTDTQYF. CDR3 DNA sequence: TGTGCCAGCAGCATTGGACAGGGGCCCTTGAGCACAGATACGCAGTATTTT.

V usage is TRBV7-8 and J usage is TRBJ2-7; TRBD2 matches at 12 bases. With 5 bases clipped from V and 2 bases from J, the junction kept 7 bases outside the gene matches. In germline, CDR1 is SGHVS, CDR2 FQNEAQ. This CDR3 is built from 16 residues. CDR3 in DNA: TGTGCCAGCAGCATACTAGCGGGGGGCACCCCCTACGAGCAGTACTTC. This sequence encodes CASSILAGGTPYEQYF.

The chain carries TRBV5-1 and TRBJ2-5, with 7 bases aligning to TRBD1. V dropped 1 base and J dropped 5; count of bases not matched to a gene: 2. Germline assignment: CDR1 SGHRS and CDR2 YFSETQ. The CDR3 is 13 amino acids. The CDR3 loop reads CASSLKGAETQYF. The CDR3 nucleotides read TGCGCCAGCAGCTTGAAGGGGGCGGAGACCCAGTACTTC.

This clone was seen only once. The V gene is TRBV2, the J gene TRBJ1-4; TRBD1 matches at 9 bases. This CDR3 comprises 16 residues. V dropped 6 bases and J dropped 5; count of bases not matched to a gene: 10. The germline V gene has CDR1 SNHLY and CDR2 FYNNEI. DNA for the CDR3: TGTGCCAGCAGGCCGGGACAGGGAGGACGAAATGAAAAACTGTTTTTT. Translating gives CASRPGQGGRNEKLFF.

The chain uses TRBV5-5 and TRBJ2-3; D not resolved. The V end was cut by 0 bases, the J end by 1 base, with 9 bases between. Germline V gene sequence: CDR1 SGHKS, CDR2 YYEKEE (reference sequence). The CDR3 has 15 residues. CDR3 bases: TGTGCCAGCAGCTTGGAAGACGGTCGCACAGATACGCAGTATTTT. Protein sequence: CASSLEDGRTDTQYF.

The chain has TRBV18 and TRBJ2-7; TRBD2 aligns across 9 bases. The J segment lost 0 bases and the V segment lost 6 bases, leaving 6 bases of the junction unmatched. The germline V gene has CDR1 KGHSH and CDR2 LQKENI. CDR3 size: 15 residues. This CDR3 reads CASSAFSGGSYEQYF. CDR3 DNA sequence: TGTGCCAGCTCCGCCTTTAGCGGGGGCTCCTACGAGCAGTACTTC.

This clone occurred a few times. The gene calls are TRBV9 and TRBJ1-4; D call uncertain. CDR3 size: 14 residues. V lost 4 bases and J lost 7, with 14 bases in between. Germline CDR1 and CDR2: SGDLS and YYNGEE. Written as DNA, the CDR3 is TGTGCCAGCAGCCCTGGGATCCGAGGTGAAAAACTGTTTTTT. This translates into CASSPGIRGEKLFF.

This clone has just one count. V is TRBV11-2 and J is TRBJ2-2; D gene uncertain. Trimming pared 0 bases from V and 5 bases from J, leaving 7 bases between. Germline assignment: CDR1 SGHAT and CDR2 FQNNGV. The CDR3 is made up of 14 amino acids. Here the CDR3 DNA reads TGTGCCAGCAGCTTAGATCGCACGACCGGGGAGCTGTTTTTT. Amino acids: CASSLDRTTGELFF. Combining the CDR3 with reference TRBV11-2 and TRBJ2-2 gives the whole variable domain EAGVAQSPRYKIIEKRQSVAFWCNPISGHATLYWYQQILGQGPKLLIQFQNNGVVDDSQLPKDRFSAERLKGVDSTLKIQPAKLEDSAVYLCASSLDRTTGELFFGEGSRLTVL.

The V gene is TRBV19, the J gene TRBJ1-5; D perhaps matches TRBD1 (6 bases). The CDR3 is 15 residues long. The V and J ends lost 5 bases and 6 bases respectively, with 17 bases between them. Germline CDR1 LNHDA, CDR2 SQIVND (reference sequence). The CDR3 nucleotides read TGTGCCAGTAGTCCCCTAACAGGGTTTGGTCAGCCCCAGCATTTT. It yields the protein CASSPLTGFGQPQHF.

The CDR3 sequence: CASRGQTVGPGELFF. The CDR3 bases are TGTGCCAGCAGAGGCCAGACAGTGGGTCCCGGGGAGCTGTTTTTT. The chain links TRBV28 to TRBJ2-2, with D perhaps TRBD1 (5 bases). The CDR3 consists of 15 residues. V gave up 6 bases and J gave up 6 bases, with 17 bases separating them. Germline V gene lookup returns CDR1 MDHEN and CDR2 SYDVKM.

V usage is TRBV19 and J usage is TRBJ1-5; a possible D gene is TRBD1 (6 bases). The germline gives CDR1 LNHDA, CDR2 SQIVND (reference sequence). V lost 3 bases, J lost 0 bases, and 9 bases lay in between. The CDR3 totals 15 residues. The CDR3 nucleotides read TGTGCCAGTAGTATGCAGGGGTATAGCAATCAGCCCCAGCATTTT. It specifies CASSMQGYSNQPQHF.

The chain carries TRBV27 and TRBJ1-5, with TRBD1 as a possible D gene (5 bases). The CDR3 is made up of 14 amino acids. Trimming pared 3 bases from V and 3 bases from J, leaving 9 bases between. Germline-derived CDR1 and CDR2 are MNHEY and SMNVEV (reference sequence). The CDR3 region is CASSFGGSNQPQHF. As DNA, the CDR3 is TGTGCCAGCAGTTTCGGGGGATCCAATCAGCCCCAGCATTTT.

The genes are TRBV28 and TRBJ2-1; unclear D gene. Germline loops: CDR1 MDHEN, CDR2 SYDVKM. V lost 1 base and J lost 8, with 6 bases in between. This CDR3 comprises 12 residues. The CDR3 reads CASSLFGYEQFF. CDR3 bases: TGTGCCAGCAGTTTATTCGGTTATGAGCAGTTCTTC.

The chain links TRBV4-3 to TRBJ1-2, with no clear D. V was trimmed by 0 bases and J by 4 bases, leaving 15 bases between them. The CDR3 sequence is 16 residues long. In germline, CDR1 is LGHNA, CDR2 YSLEER. In DNA, the CDR3 is TGCGCCAGCAGCCAAGATCCGGTCCGGGCTATCTATGGCTACACCTTC. It codes for CASSQDPVRAIYGYTF.

The rearrangement links TRBV28 to TRBJ1-5, with D unclear. Between the trimmed V and J ends, which lost 3 bases and 6 bases, there was a span of 6 bases. This CDR3 has 12 amino acids. Germline CDR1 and CDR2: MDHEN and SYDVKM. Here the CDR3 DNA reads TGTGCCAGCAGTTTTCGCGGTCAGCCCCAGCATTTT. Amino acids: CASSFRGQPQHF.

The J gene is TRBJ1-1, the V gene TRBV27; perhaps TRBD1 as D (6 bases). The CDR3 is 16 residues long. Germline CDR1 is MNHEY and CDR2 is SMNVEV (reference sequence). V was shortened by 5 bases and J by 0 bases, with 16 bases between the two germline ends. Written as DNA, the CDR3 is TGTGCCAGCAGTCCGATACGGGGGGCATTGAACACTGAAGCTTTCTTT. The encoded protein is CASSPIRGALNTEAFF.

In this sample, this clone turned up once. The rearrangement links TRBV6-2 or TRBV6-3 to TRBJ1-1; 7 bases map to TRBD1. CDR3 length: 13 residues. V lost 5 bases and J lost 5; bases outside the gene matches: 5. Germline loops: CDR1 MNHEY, CDR2 SVGEGT. Written as DNA, the CDR3 is TGTGCCAGCAGTGACACAGGGGAGACTGAAGCTTTCTTT. Amino acids: CASSDTGETEAFF.

The chain links TRBV6-2 or TRBV6-3 to TRBJ2-1; the match to TRBD2 covers 12 bases. Germline V gene data show CDR1 as MNHEY and CDR2 as SVGEGT. J lost 3 bases, V lost 0 bases, and 9 bases had no gene match. CDR3 length: 19 residues. The CDR3 here is CASSYSILTSGGNYNEQFF. DNA of the CDR3: TGTGCCAGCAGTTACTCGATATTGACTAGCGGGGGTAACTACAATGAGCAGTTCTTC.